This T cell receptor (beta chain) was observed in a study of blood T cell repertoires in COVID-19. Sequencing used immunoSEQ multiplex PCR; TCRdb keeps in-frame clones, though not all of them. This table has about 380,000 clones, around 90% appearing once. V lost 6 bases to trimming and J lost 1 base, with 12 bases between them. Looked up from germline, CDR1 is MNHEY and CDR2 is SVGEGT. The CDR3 contains 14 residues. The sequencing sample was made of peripheral blood. This chain uses TRBV6-2 or TRBV6-3 with TRBJ1-1; tentatively, D is TRBD1 (6 bases). This TCR was sampled from a man between 18 and 29 years old with active or convalescent COVID-19. This chain's CDR3 is CASRPTGTNTEAFF. The CDR3 DNA follows: TGTGCCAGCAGACCTACAGGGACGAACACTGAAGCTTTCTTT.